This T cell receptor (beta chain) was captured by sequencing in a study of shared clonotypes between healthy human individuals. Naive CD8 cells, CD45RO-negative and positively selected for CCR7, excluded terminally differentiated effector memory CD45RA+ cells. Per the study methods: ImmunoSEQ sequences covered only the junction and lacked quality scores; filtering therefore differed. Sequenced by immunoSEQ multiplex PCR; TCRdb stores in-frame clones only, minus some. V and J calls and clone size are as listed in that table; D and trimming were resolved from the DNA. The table includes some 2.1 million clones, 80% to 95% detected once. Germline assignment: CDR1 SGHRS and CDR2 YFSETQ. There are 12 residues in the CDR3. Trimming left V 4 bases short and J 5 bases short, with 7 bases between.

This chain links TRBV5-1 with TRBJ2-1; D is possibly TRBD2 (6 bases). This TCR was recovered from a man between 18 and 35 years old in good health. Some clones in this sample may be carry-over from other donors' samples. Sequenced sample: naive CD8+ T cells from PBMCs. CDR3 nucleotides: TGCGCCAGCAGCGCGGGAAACAATGAGCAGTTCTTC. Encoded protein: CASSAGNNEQFF. The variable domain in full, with the rest retrieved from reference TRBV5-1 and TRBJ2-1, is KAGVTQTPRYLIKTRGQQVTLSCSPISGHRSVSWYQQTPGQGLQFLFEYFSETQRNKGNFPGRFSGRQFSNSRSEMNVSTLELGDSALYLCASSAGNNEQFFGPGTRLTVL.